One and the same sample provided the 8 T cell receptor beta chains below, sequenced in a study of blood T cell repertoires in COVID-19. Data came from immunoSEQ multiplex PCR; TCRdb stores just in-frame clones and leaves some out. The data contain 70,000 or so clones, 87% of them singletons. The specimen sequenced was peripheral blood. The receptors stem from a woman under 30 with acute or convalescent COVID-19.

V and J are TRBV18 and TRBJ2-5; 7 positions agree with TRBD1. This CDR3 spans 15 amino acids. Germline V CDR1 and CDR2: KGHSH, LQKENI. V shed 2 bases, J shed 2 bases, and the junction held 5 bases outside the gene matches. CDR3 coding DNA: TGTGCCAGCTCACCAGGACAGGCACCTCAAGAGACCCAGTACTTC. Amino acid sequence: CASSPGQAPQETQYF. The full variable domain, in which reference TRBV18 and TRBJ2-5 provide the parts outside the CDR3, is NAGVMQNPRHLVRRRGQEARLRCSPMKGHSHVYWYRQLPEEGLKFMVYLQKENIIDESGMPKERFSAEFPKEGPSILRIQQVVRGDSAAYFCASSPGQAPQETQYFGPGTRLLVL.

DNA of the CDR3: TGTGCCAGCAGCCAAGACTCTAGGGGAATATCGGGCTACACCTTC. Translated: CASSQDSRGISGYTF. This chain uses TRBV3-1 (or the pseudogene TRBV3-2) with TRBJ1-2, with D maybe TRBD1 (5 bases). Germline CDR1 LGHDT, CDR2 YNNKEL (reference sequence). The CDR3 loop spans 15 amino acids. Trimming took 0 bases from V and 8 from J, leaving 16 bases between them.

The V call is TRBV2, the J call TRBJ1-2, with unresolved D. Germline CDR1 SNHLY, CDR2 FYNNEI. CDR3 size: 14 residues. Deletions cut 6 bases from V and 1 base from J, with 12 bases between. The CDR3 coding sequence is TGTGCCAGCAGCCGACAAACAGATAACTATGGCTACACCTTC. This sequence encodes CASSRQTDNYGYTF.

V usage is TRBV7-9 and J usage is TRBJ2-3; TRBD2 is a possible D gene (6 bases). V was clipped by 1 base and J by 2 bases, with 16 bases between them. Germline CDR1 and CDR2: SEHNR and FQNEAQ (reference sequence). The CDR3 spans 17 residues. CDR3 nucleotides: TGTGCCAGCAGCTTAGGCGCAGGAGGGGTCCCCACAGATACGCAGTATTTT. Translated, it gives CASSLGAGGVPTDTQYF. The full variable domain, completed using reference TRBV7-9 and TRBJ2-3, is DTGVSQNPRHKITKRGQNVTFRCDPISEHNRLYWYRQTLGQGPEFLTYFQNEAQLEKSRLLSDRFSAERPKGSFSTLEIQRTEQGDSAMYLCASSLGAGGVPTDTQYFGPGTRLTVL.

The DNA for the CDR3 is TGCGCCAGCAGTAATAGGGACAGGTCAAGGAATGAGCAGTTCTTC. This gives the protein CASSNRDRSRNEQFF. The rearrangement joins TRBV5-1 to TRBJ2-1, with 8 nucleotides matching TRBD1. Losses at the gene ends were 5 bases for V and 7 bases for J; bases not matched to a gene: 11. CDR1 is SGHRS, CDR2 YFSETQ, per germline. The CDR3 contains 15 residues.

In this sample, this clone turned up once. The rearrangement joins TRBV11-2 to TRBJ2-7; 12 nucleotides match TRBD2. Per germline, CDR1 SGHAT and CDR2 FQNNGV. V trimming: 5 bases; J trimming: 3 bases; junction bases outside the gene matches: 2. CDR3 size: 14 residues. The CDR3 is CASSGLAGFYEQYF. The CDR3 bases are TGTGCCAGCAGCGGACTAGCGGGATTCTACGAGCAGTACTTC. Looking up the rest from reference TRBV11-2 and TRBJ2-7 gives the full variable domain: EAGVAQSPRYKIIEKRQSVAFWCNPISGHATLYWYQQILGQGPKLLIQFQNNGVVDDSQLPKDRFSAERLKGVDSTLKIQPAKLEDSAVYLCASSGLAGFYEQYFGPGTRLTVT.

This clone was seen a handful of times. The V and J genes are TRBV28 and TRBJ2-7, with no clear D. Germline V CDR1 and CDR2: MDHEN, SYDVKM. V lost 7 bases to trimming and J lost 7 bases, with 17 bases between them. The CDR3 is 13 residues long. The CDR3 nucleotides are TGTGCCAGCAAACCAGGATCTTTTGAGGAGCAGTACTTC. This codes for CASKPGSFEEQYF.

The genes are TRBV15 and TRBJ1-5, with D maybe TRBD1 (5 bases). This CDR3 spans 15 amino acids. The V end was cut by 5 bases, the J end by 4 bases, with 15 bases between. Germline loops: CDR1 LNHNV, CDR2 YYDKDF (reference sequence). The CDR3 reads CATSLDNRLNQPQHF. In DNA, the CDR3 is TGTGCCACCAGCCTGGACAACCGGCTAAATCAGCCCCAGCATTTT.